The clone carrying this T cell receptor (beta chain) showed up many times. The antigen remains unidentified. The V end lost 6 bases, the J end lost 8 bases, and 23 bases lay between the germline ends. The CDR3 contains 15 residues. The data were obtained in a study of Graves' ophthalmopathy and Graves' hyperthyroidism. General study points: Thyroid clonotypes that were expanded above 0.001 frequency mostly also appeared in blood.

CDR3 regions of TCR beta were amplified from RNA transcripts. HTBI primers were employed in first-round RT-PCR, then a second-round multiplex PCR followed. TCRdb reprocessed the multiplex PCR reads with MiXCR, giving one entry per CDR3 protein. This sample yields some 360,000 distinct CDR3 sequences, of which roughly a sixth are seen a single time; roughly 2.4% belongs to the top ten. The receptor was derived from an adult woman with stable Graves' hyperthyroidism. The chain has TRBV12-3 or TRBV12-4 and TRBJ2-7; D may be TRBD1 or TRBD2 (5 bases each). Source material: peripheral blood. CDR3 sequence: CASSPPGSVAGQQYF. The CDR3 nucleotides read TGTGCCAGCAGCCCGCCAGGGAGTGTCGCGGGCCAGCAGTACTTC.